This entry lists 24 T cell receptor beta chains sequenced from one sample in a study of blood T cell repertoires in COVID-19 (dated by TCRdb to about 2020). Libraries were made using the immunoSEQ multiplex PCR assay. TCRdb re-hosts the immuneACCESS table, in-frame sequences only. Its copies lack some clones; in the studies checked, an unresolved V gene accounts for under half of them, and the cause for the rest is not known. For this sample the table gives roughly 300,000 clones, of which around 87% were detected only once. The ten largest clones take up approximately 8.1% of the sample. Sequences were obtained from peripheral blood. All receptors come from a woman aged 45-65 years who had recovered from COVID-19.

This chain connects TRBV2 to TRBJ1-4; 9 bases are shared with TRBD1. The V gene's germline CDR1 is SNHLY and CDR2 FYNNEI. The CDR3 covers 18 residues. Unmatched junction bases numbered 8, after V lost 3 bases and J lost 0 bases. This CDR3 is CASSEINRGLPTNEKLFF. CDR3 sequence (DNA): TGTGCCAGCAGTGAGATAAACAGGGGGCTCCCAACTAATGAAAAACTGTTTTTT.

The CDR3 bases are TGCGCCAGCAGCGCAGACGACGGGAGTGTTTACGAGCAGTACTTC. Protein product: CASSADDGSVYEQYF. V and J are TRBV4-1 and TRBJ2-7, with D perhaps TRBD2 (6 bases). V lost 5 bases and J 4 bases, leaving 18 bases between the germline ends. Germline CDR1 reads MGHRA; CDR2 reads YSYEKL. CDR3 length equals 15 residues.

This sequence joins TRBV7-2 and TRBJ1-5; D is unclear. There are 15 residues in the CDR3. The germline V and J ends were trimmed by 1 base and 7 bases, with 14 bases remaining between them. In germline, CDR1 is SGHTA, CDR2 FQGNSA. The CDR3 nucleotides are TGTGCCAGCAGCTTAGACACATCAGGAAAACAGCCCCAGCATTTT. This translates into CASSLDTSGKQPQHF.

This clone has only one observation. The rearrangement uses TRBV4-3 and TRBJ2-1; TRBD1 aligns across 8 bases. CDR3 length equals 14 residues. Germline V gene data show CDR1 as LGHNA and CDR2 as YSLEER. V gave up 4 bases and J gave up 4 bases; unmatched junction bases: 3. The CDR3 loop is CASSPGTGYNEQFF. The CDR3 nucleotides read TGCGCCAGCAGCCCAGGGACAGGATACAATGAGCAGTTCTTC.

V gene TRBV18 combines with J gene TRBJ1-1; a weak D match, TRBD1 (6 bases). V lost 2 bases, J lost 0 bases, and 13 bases lay in between. Germline CDR1 KGHSH, CDR2 LQKENI. CDR3 length: 16 amino acids. This CDR3 is CASSPAGVGVNTEAFF. CDR3 DNA sequence: TGTGCCAGCTCACCAGCAGGGGTAGGCGTGAACACTGAAGCTTTCTTT.

The rearrangement uses TRBV9 and TRBJ1-3, with 7 positions matching TRBD1. Germline CDR1 reads SGDLS; CDR2 reads YYNGEE. The V and J ends lost 3 bases and 0 bases, in that order; junction bases with no gene match: 3. The CDR3 totals 15 residues. The CDR3 bases are TGTGCCAGCAGCGCCACAGGGGACTCTGGAAACACCATATATTTT. This gives the protein CASSATGDSGNTIYF.

The chain is built from TRBV2 and TRBJ1-4; 8 bases agree with TRBD1. Looked up from germline, CDR1 is SNHLY and CDR2 is FYNNEI. The V segment lost 6 bases and the J segment 5 bases; nucleotides outside the gene matches: 11. CDR3 length equals 16 residues. For the CDR3, the DNA is TGTGCCAGCAGAATTGGGTGGGACAGGATAAATGAAAAACTGTTTTTT. The encoded protein is CASRIGWDRINEKLFF.

The chain is built from TRBV29-1 and TRBJ2-3; TRBD2 matches 10 bases. Germline V gives CDR1 SQVTM, CDR2 ANQGSEA. With V trimmed by 6 bases and J by 3 bases, 6 bases remained unmatched. The CDR3 contains 14 residues. CDR3 loop: CSVASGRATDTQYF. The CDR3 bases are TGCAGCGTCGCCAGCGGGAGGGCGACAGATACGCAGTATTTT.

The genes are TRBV9 and TRBJ2-1; 8 positions agree with TRBD1. The V gene's germline CDR1 is SGDLS and CDR2 YYNGEE. The CDR3 contains 15 residues. The V gene end was trimmed by 4 bases and the J gene end by 4 bases; junction bases not matched to a gene: 7. The CDR3 nucleotides read TGTGCCAGCAGCAACTCGGGACAGGAATACAATGAGCAGTTCTTC. Protein product: CASSNSGQEYNEQFF. The whole variable domain, filled in from reference TRBV9 and TRBJ2-1, reads DSGVTQTPKHLITATGQRVTLRCSPRSGDLSVYWYQQSLDQGLQFLIQYYNGEERAKGNILERFSAQQFPDLHSELNLSSLELGDSALYFCASSNSGQEYNEQFFGPGTRLTVL.

The chain uses TRBV6-5 and TRBJ2-1, with D perhaps TRBD2 (5 bases). V was pared by 5 bases and J by 9 bases, with 14 bases between. Germline-derived CDR1 and CDR2 are MNHEY and SVGAGI. The CDR3 runs to 13 residues. The CDR3 DNA follows: TGTGCCAGCAGTAACCGGCGGGCCGCTGAGCAGTTCTTC. Translated: CASSNRRAAEQFF.

This rearrangement joins TRBV11-2 to TRBJ2-7, with 11 bases identical to TRBD1. The germline gives CDR1 SGHAT, CDR2 FQNNGV. The trim removed 5 bases at V and 7 bases at J, leaving 7 bases unmatched. The CDR3 totals 14 residues. The CDR3 here is CASSLRTGGEEQYF. The CDR3 nucleotides read TGTGCCAGCAGCCTCCGGACAGGGGGCGAAGAGCAGTACTTC.

This sequence joins TRBV5-6 and TRBJ2-7; tentatively, D is TRBD2 (7 bases). The V gene lost 2 bases and the J gene lost 4 bases, with 13 bases spanning the gap. Germline CDR1 and CDR2: SGHDT and YYEEEE. CDR3 length: 14 residues. CDR3 nucleotides: TGTGCCAGCAGCTTTAGGGGGGGACGGTACGAGCAGTACTTC. Translated: CASSFRGGRYEQYF.

The chain recombines TRBV12-3 or TRBV12-4 with TRBJ1-1; a weak D match, TRBD1 (6 bases). The V and J ends lost 5 bases and 8 bases respectively, with 12 bases between them. The CDR3 runs to 12 residues. In nucleotides, the CDR3 is TGTGCCAGCAGTCCCGACAGGAGAGAAGCTTTCTTT. This sequence encodes CASSPDRREAFF.

The genes are TRBV30 and TRBJ2-2, with D tentatively TRBD2 (6 bases). With 2 bases removed from V and 7 bases from J, the gap between germline ends came to 11 bases. The CDR3 sequence is 13 residues long. Germline CDR1 GTSNPN, CDR2 SVGIG (reference sequence). The CDR3 DNA follows: TGTGCCTGGAGTCGGAGGGACGACGGGGAGCTGTTTTTT. Its translation: CAWSRRDDGELFF.

This chain connects TRBV5-1 to TRBJ1-1; D perhaps matches TRBD1 (5 bases). V was clipped by 4 bases and J by 4 bases, with 17 bases between them. The length of the CDR3 is 15 residues. Germline V gene sequence: CDR1 SGHRS, CDR2 YFSETQ. CDR3 DNA: TGCGCCAGCAGCCCCCCAGGCAGGGCTCCCACTGAAGCTTTCTTT. Encoded protein: CASSPPGRAPTEAFF. Combining the CDR3 with reference TRBV5-1 and TRBJ1-1 gives the whole variable domain KAGVTQTPRYLIKTRGQQVTLSCSPISGHRSVSWYQQTPGQGLQFLFEYFSETQRNKGNFPGRFSGRQFSNSRSEMNVSTLELGDSALYLCASSPPGRAPTEAFFGQGTRLTVV.

This rearrangement joins TRBV5-4 to TRBJ2-1; 9 nucleotides line up with TRBD1. This CDR3 comprises 15 residues. Germline CDR1 reads SGHNT; CDR2 reads YYREEE (reference sequence). Losses at the gene ends were 1 base for V and 6 bases for J; bases not matched to a gene: 5. This CDR3 is CASSLFGTGFNEQFF. CDR3 in DNA: TGTGCCAGCAGCTTGTTCGGGACAGGGTTCAATGAGCAGTTCTTC.

The chain combines TRBV6-5 with TRBJ2-3; D might be TRBD1 (6 bases). This CDR3 is built from 14 residues. Germline values: CDR1 MNHEY, CDR2 SVGAGI. Trimming cost V 5 bases and J 1 base, with 10 bases left between them. CDR3 nucleotides: TGTGCCAGCAGTCGAAGGACAGGCACAGATACGCAGTATTTT. Its translation is CASSRRTGTDTQYF.

This clone was seen only once. V and J are TRBV19 and TRBJ1-6; 8 bases line up with TRBD1. V trimming: 6 bases; J trimming: 2 bases; junction bases outside the gene matches: 6. Germline V gene sequence: CDR1 LNHDA, CDR2 SQIVND (reference sequence). CDR3 length: 16 residues. The CDR3 reads CASSPWDRPYNSPLHF. In nucleotides, the CDR3 is TGTGCCAGTAGCCCTTGGGACAGGCCCTATAATTCACCCCTCCACTTT.

The CDR3 loop reads CASRTQGRNEKLFF. In DNA form, the CDR3 reads TGTGCCAGCAGAACGCAGGGGCGCAATGAAAAACTGTTTTTT. V is TRBV6-5 and J is TRBJ1-4, with a possible D match to TRBD1 (6 bases). This CDR3 region has 14 residues. Looked up from germline, CDR1 is MNHEY and CDR2 is SVGAGI. Trimming left V 6 bases short and J 5 bases short, with 13 bases between.

This clone was seen only once. V is TRBV9 and J is TRBJ2-2, with unresolved D. The CDR3 has 15 residues. Germline V lookup: CDR1 SGDLS, CDR2 YYNGEE. Trimming took off 2 bases at V and 3 bases at J, with 11 bases between the two ends. The CDR3 loop is CASSVFSPDTGELFF. The CDR3 DNA follows: TGTGCCAGCAGCGTTTTTTCTCCGGACACCGGGGAGCTGTTTTTT.

About this clone: The same CDR3 can be traced to other DNA sequences in this sample. The CDR3 nucleotides are TGTGCCAGCAGGCGACTAGCGGTGAACACCGGGGAGCTGTTTTTT. It is translated as CASRRLAVNTGELFF. The V and J genes are TRBV11-2 and TRBJ2-2; TRBD2 matches at 9 bases. V shed 6 bases and J 1 base; nucleotides not matched to a gene: 3. Germline V lookup: CDR1 SGHAT, CDR2 FQNNGV. The CDR3 loop spans 15 amino acids. The full variable domain, with the rest looked up from reference TRBV11-2 and TRBJ2-2, is EAGVAQSPRYKIIEKRQSVAFWCNPISGHATLYWYQQILGQGPKLLIQFQNNGVVDDSQLPKDRFSAERLKGVDSTLKIQPAKLEDSAVYLCASRRLAVNTGELFFGEGSRLTVL.

This clone has a single count. The CDR3 region is CASSLIPGEGGQFF. Written as DNA, the CDR3 is TGTGCCAGCAGTTTAATACCCGGGGAGGGGGGGCAGTTCTTC. The genes are TRBV7-2 and TRBJ2-1; tentative D call: TRBD2 (7 bases). The CDR3 contains 14 residues. Germline V lookup: CDR1 SGHTA, CDR2 FQGNSA. The V and J ends lost 6 bases and 12 bases respectively, with 21 bases between them.

This chain links TRBV4-1 with TRBJ2-6; possibly TRBD2 for D (6 bases). V shed 4 bases and J shed 0 bases, with 16 bases lying between them. The CDR3 is made up of 18 amino acids. Germline V gives CDR1 MGHRA, CDR2 YSYEKL. DNA of the CDR3: TGCGCCAGCAGCCCCCGCAGGGAGGCTAGCTCTGGGGCCAACGTCCTGACTTTC. Translation: CASSPRREASSGANVLTF.

The chain is built from TRBV30 and TRBJ2-4; 7 nucleotides agree with TRBD1. CDR3 length: 17 residues. The V gene's germline CDR1 is GTSNPN and CDR2 SVGIG (reference sequence). Trimming cost V 0 bases and J 0 bases; bases outside gene matches: 8. The CDR3 region has the DNA TGTGCCTGGAGTGTAGGTGGGACAGTTATAGCCAAAAACATTCAGTACTTC. Encoded protein: CAWSVGGTVIAKNIQYF.